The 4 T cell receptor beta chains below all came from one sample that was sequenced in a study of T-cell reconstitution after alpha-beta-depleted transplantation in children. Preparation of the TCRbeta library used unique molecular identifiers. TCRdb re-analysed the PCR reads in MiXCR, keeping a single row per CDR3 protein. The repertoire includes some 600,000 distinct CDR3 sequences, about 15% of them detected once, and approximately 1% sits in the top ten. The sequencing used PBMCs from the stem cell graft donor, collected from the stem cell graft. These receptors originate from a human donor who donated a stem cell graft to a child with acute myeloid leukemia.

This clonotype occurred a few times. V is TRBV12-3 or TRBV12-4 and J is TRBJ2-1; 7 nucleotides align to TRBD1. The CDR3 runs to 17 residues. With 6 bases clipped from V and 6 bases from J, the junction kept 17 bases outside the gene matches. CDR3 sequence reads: CASRHLGPGQRSNEQFF. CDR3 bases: TGTGCCAGCAGACACCTAGGTCCGGGACAGAGGAGCAATGAGCAGTTCTTC.

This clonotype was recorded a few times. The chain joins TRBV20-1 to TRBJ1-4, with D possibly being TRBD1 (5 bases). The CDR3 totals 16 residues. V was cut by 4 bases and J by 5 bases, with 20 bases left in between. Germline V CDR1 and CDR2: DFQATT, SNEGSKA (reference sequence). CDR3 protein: CSATTHGDSFNEKLFF. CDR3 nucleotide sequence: TGCAGTGCTACTACCCACGGCGACAGCTTCAATGAAAAACTGTTTTTT.

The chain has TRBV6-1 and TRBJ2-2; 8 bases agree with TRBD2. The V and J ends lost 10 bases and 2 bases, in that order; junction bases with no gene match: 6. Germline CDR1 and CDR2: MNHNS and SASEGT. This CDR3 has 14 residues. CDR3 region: CATGGPTNTGELFF. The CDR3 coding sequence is TGTGCCACGGGGGGGCCGACAAACACCGGGGAGCTGTTTTTT.

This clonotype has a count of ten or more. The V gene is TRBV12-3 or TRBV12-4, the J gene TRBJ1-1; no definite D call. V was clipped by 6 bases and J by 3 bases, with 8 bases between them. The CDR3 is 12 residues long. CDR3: CASSRRHTEAFF. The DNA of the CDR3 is TGTGCCAGCAGCCGAAGGCACACTGAAGCTTTCTTT.